The sequence of this TCR beta chain was determined in a study of control samples from healthy donors and cancer patients. The CDR3 spans 15 residues. V was trimmed by 1 base and J by 4 bases, leaving 13 bases between them. Germline-derived CDR1 and CDR2 are LGHDT and YNNKEL (reference sequence). Assay used: immunoSEQ multiplex PCR; TCRdb lists only in-frame clones, some missing. The sample yields over 90,000 clones, roughly 89% seen once. The TCR originated in a man aged 60-69 years with lung cancer. The sequenced sample was PBMCs. The chain is built from TRBV3-1 (or the pseudogene TRBV3-2) and TRBJ2-5; D tentatively reads TRBD1 or TRBD2 (5 bases each). The CDR3 coding sequence is TGTGCCAGCAGCCAAGCAGAGGGACGTCGAGAGACCCAGTACTTC. It yields the protein CASSQAEGRRETQYF.